The 14 T cell receptor beta chains given below trace back to one sample, sequenced in a study of early T cells in non-severe SARS-CoV-2 infection. TCRdb called the 5' RACE reads again in MiXCR, with one record for every CDR3 protein. Here the sample spans more than 95,000 distinct CDR3 sequences, about 16% being singletons. The specimen sequenced was whole blood. These receptors were taken from an adult who was a healthcare worker with PCR-confirmed SARS-CoV-2 infection or an uninfected control (not recorded which).

V is TRBV5-1 and J is TRBJ2-7; weak D call: TRBD1 (5 bases). Between the trimmed V and J ends, which lost 4 bases and 4 bases, there was a span of 18 bases. The length of the CDR3 is 15 residues. CDR1 and CDR2 from the germline V gene are SGHRS and YFSETQ. CDR3 in DNA: TGCGCCAGCAGCCCCGGACACCGAGATATTTACGAGCAGTACTTC. As protein: CASSPGHRDIYEQYF.

This clonotype was detected ten times or more. The gene calls are TRBV19 and TRBJ2-3; D tentatively fits TRBD1 or TRBD2 (7 bases each). The CDR3 spans 15 residues. The V end was cut by 8 bases, the J end by 2 bases, with 17 bases between. CDR1 LNHDA and CDR2 SQIVND come from the germline V gene (reference sequence). CDR3 sequence: CASHKGRGLTDTQYF. Here the CDR3 DNA reads TGTGCCAGTCACAAGGGGAGGGGGCTCACAGATACGCAGTATTTT.

There are many counts of this clonotype. The CDR3 bases are TGTGCCAGCAGTTACTCGAGTTTTCTACCGGACACCACGTCGAGCCGCTACGAGCAGTACTTC. Translating it yields CASSYSSFLPDTTSSRYEQYF. The chain joins TRBV6-6 to TRBJ2-7, with a possible D match to TRBD1 (5 bases). Looked up from germline, CDR1 is MNHNY and CDR2 is SVGAGI (reference sequence). The CDR3 totals 21 residues. Trimming left V 0 bases short and J 3 bases short, with 30 bases between.

This clonotype was detected only a few times. The rearrangement uses TRBV5-4 and TRBJ1-1; the D is unclear. V lost 0 bases, J lost 4 bases, and 7 bases lay in between. CDR3 size: 13 residues. The germline CDR1 and CDR2 sequences are SGHNT and YYREEE (reference sequence). The CDR3 DNA sequence: TGTGCCAGCAGCTTGGCCGGGTTCACTGAAGCTTTCTTT. This sequence encodes CASSLAGFTEAFF.

This clonotype was detected only a few times. The J gene is TRBJ2-7, the V gene TRBV10-2; D unresolved. Trimming took 2 bases from V and 4 from J, leaving 6 bases between them. Germline assignment: CDR1 WSHSY and CDR2 SAAADI. The CDR3 consists of 12 residues. The CDR3 loop reads CASSEALYEQYF. CDR3 bases: TGCGCCAGCAGTGAGGCACTTTACGAGCAGTACTTC.

This clonotype has a handful of counts. This chain connects TRBV5-1 to TRBJ2-7; unclear D gene. The CDR3 has 11 amino acids. CDR1 and CDR2 (germline): SGHRS, YFSETQ. The germline V and J ends were trimmed by 4 bases and 2 bases, with 4 bases remaining between them. CDR3 in amino acids: CASSDTYEQYF. The CDR3, as DNA: TGCGCCAGCAGCGACACCTACGAGCAGTACTTC.

The chain uses TRBV3-1 and TRBJ1-3; 7 bases line up with TRBD1. The V gene end was trimmed by 2 bases and the J gene end by 7 bases; junction bases not matched to a gene: 5. The CDR3 is made up of 14 amino acids. The germline CDR1 and CDR2 sequences are LGHDT and YNNKEL (reference sequence). The CDR3 reads CASSQRQGRNTIYF. CDR3 nucleotides: TGTGCCAGCAGCCAAAGACAGGGAAGGAACACCATATATTTT.

J is TRBJ2-7 and V is TRBV3-1; TRBD2 matches at 10 bases. J gave up 7 bases and V 4 bases, and 13 bases lay outside the gene matches. From germline, CDR1 is LGHDT and CDR2 YNNKEL (reference sequence). The CDR3 is made up of 16 amino acids. The CDR3 DNA sequence: TGTGCCAGCAGCCTAACTAGCGGGGTAACTGGGGGTGAGCAGTACTTC. Its translation is CASSLTSGVTGGEQYF.

The V gene is TRBV20-1, the J gene TRBJ2-5; the D gene is possibly TRBD2 (6 bases). V gave up 6 bases and J gave up 1 base, with 6 bases separating them. Germline V lookup: CDR1 DFQATT, CDR2 SNEGSKA (reference sequence). This CDR3 is 11 amino acids long. The CDR3 bases are TGCAGTGCAGCGGGCCAAGAGACCCAGTACTTC. Its translation: CSAAGQETQYF.

This clonotype came up a few times. The rearrangement joins TRBV5-1 to TRBJ1-1; the D is unclear. Germline V gene lookup returns CDR1 SGHRS and CDR2 YFSETQ. The CDR3 is 18 residues long. Trimming pared 4 bases from V and 0 bases from J, leaving 22 bases between. This chain's CDR3 is CASSRTGPSRTLNTEAFF. CDR3 DNA: TGCGCCAGCAGCCGGACCGGACCCTCACGTACGCTGAACACTGAAGCTTTCTTT.

Ten or more counts support this clonotype. The CDR3 DNA sequence: TGTGCCAGCAGCCATAGACAGCAAGAGACCCAGTACTTC. It specifies CASSHRQQETQYF. The chain uses TRBV3-1 and TRBJ2-5; a weak D match, TRBD1 (5 bases). Germline CDR1 and CDR2: LGHDT and YNNKEL (reference sequence). Trimming removed 3 bases from V and 2 bases from J, with 7 bases in between. CDR3 size: 13 residues.

This clonotype was found a few times. The rearrangement uses TRBV7-9 and TRBJ2-5, with D unresolved. V gave up 3 bases and J gave up 5 bases, with 13 bases separating them. Looked up from germline, CDR1 is SEHNR and CDR2 is FQNEAQ (reference sequence). The length of the CDR3 is 14 residues. For the CDR3, the DNA is TGTGCCAGCAGCTTGGGCGAGCTGGGGGAGACCCAGTACTTC. It is translated as CASSLGELGETQYF.

This chain uses TRBV7-9 with TRBJ1-5, with no clear D. Trimming left V 5 bases short and J 2 bases short, with 16 bases between. The CDR3 covers 16 residues. The V gene's germline CDR1 is SEHNR and CDR2 FQNEAQ (reference sequence). CDR3 nucleotide sequence: TGTGCCAGCAGCCCCCTGAGCCTCGACGGCAATCAGCCCCAGCATTTT. Protein product: CASSPLSLDGNQPQHF.

The chain links TRBV2 to TRBJ2-3; D is perhaps TRBD2 (8 bases). V lost 10 bases and J lost 2, with 16 bases in between. From germline, CDR1 is SNHLY and CDR2 FYNNEI. This CDR3 comprises 14 residues. CDR3 sequence reads: CANRGGGYTDTQYF. CDR3 in DNA: TGTGCCAACAGGGGCGGGGGGTACACAGATACGCAGTATTTT.